This T cell receptor (beta chain) was identified in a study of T-cell reconstitution after alpha-beta-depleted transplantation in children (TCRdb year 2016). Regarding the complete study: Using TCR repertoire profiling, the study followed T-cell immune reconstitution in a quantitative way in children after TCRalphabeta/CD19-depleted allogeneic hematopoietic cell transplantation. Overall results and qualifications from the work: Over the following months the frequencies of hyperexpanded clones went down, and after one year T-cell counts and TCRbeta diversity were mostly credited to newly produced T cells. In some patients, the high TCRbeta diversity seen at day 60 was put down to recipient T cells and intrathymic progenitors that had survived conditioning. The apparently early alphabetaT-cell count recovery about two months after transplant was reportedly dependent on only several hundred rapidly expanded clones derived from non-depleted graft cells.

This clonotype was counted ten times or more. Its binding antigen is unknown. Base-call qualities are not available, and no considerably larger clone is one nucleotide away. Libraries were constructed by PCR. For sequencing, an Illumina HiSeq 2500 was employed. To normalize quantification of the TCRbeta repertoire, the TCR libraries were built with molecular barcoding that relied on unique molecular identifiers. The raw public data were reprocessed by TCRdb itself: fastp quality trimming at Q25, MiXCR clonotype calling, in-frame beta chains only. Every entry covers one CDR3 protein and lists the most common genes and DNA from its rows. Present in this sample are more than 120,000 distinct CDR3 sequences, about 9% of which were seen just once. The ten largest account for less than 20% of the sample. Sample treatment or condition, as interpreted from the label and publication: allogeneic hematopoietic cell transplantation with graft depleted of TCRalphabeta T cells and CD19 B cells. Transplant recipients were children who received TCRalphabeta/CD19-depleted allogeneic hematopoietic cell grafts.

The sequenced sample was PBMCs, mostly from graft donor cells, obtained 180 days after TCRalphabeta/CD19-depleted stem cell transplant. The TCR was taken from a female patient aged 2-10 years who had a stem cell transplant for congenital amegakaryocytic thrombocytopenia, so the T cells may come from the graft donor.

The CDR3 loop reads CSARTSQETQYF. The DNA sequence is TGCAGCGCACGGACTAGCCAAGAGACCCAGTACTTC. Rearrangement joined TRBV29-1 to TRBJ2-5; TRBD2 agrees with 7 junctional bases. Unmatched junction bases come to 3, with V trimmed by 7 bases and J by 1 base. Per the germline V gene, SQVTM is the CDR1 and ANQGSEA is the CDR2. From its cysteine to its phenylalanine, the CDR3 spans 12 amino acids. The sequence is cut down to CDR3 DNA, 36 bases in frame from base 1.